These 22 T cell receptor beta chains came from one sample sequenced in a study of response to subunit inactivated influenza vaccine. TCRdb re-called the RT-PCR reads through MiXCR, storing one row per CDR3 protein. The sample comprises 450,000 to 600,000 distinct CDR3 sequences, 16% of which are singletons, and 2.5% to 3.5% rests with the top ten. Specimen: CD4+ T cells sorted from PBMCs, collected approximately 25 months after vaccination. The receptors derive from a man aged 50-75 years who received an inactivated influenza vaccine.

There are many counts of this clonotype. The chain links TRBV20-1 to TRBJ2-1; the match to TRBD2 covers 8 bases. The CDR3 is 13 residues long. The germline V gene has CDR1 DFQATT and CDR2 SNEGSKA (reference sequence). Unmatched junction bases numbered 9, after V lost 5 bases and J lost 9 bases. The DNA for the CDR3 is TGCAGTGCTCGCCGGGGGGGCCTGAGTGAGCAGTTCTTC. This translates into CSARRGGLSEQFF.

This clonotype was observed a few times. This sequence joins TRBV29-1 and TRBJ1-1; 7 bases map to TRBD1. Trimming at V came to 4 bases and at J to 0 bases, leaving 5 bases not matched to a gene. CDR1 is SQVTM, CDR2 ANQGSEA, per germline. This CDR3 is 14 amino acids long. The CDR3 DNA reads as TGCAGCGTTGCGGGGGGACAGTTGAACACTGAAGCTTTCTTT. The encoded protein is CSVAGGQLNTEAFF.

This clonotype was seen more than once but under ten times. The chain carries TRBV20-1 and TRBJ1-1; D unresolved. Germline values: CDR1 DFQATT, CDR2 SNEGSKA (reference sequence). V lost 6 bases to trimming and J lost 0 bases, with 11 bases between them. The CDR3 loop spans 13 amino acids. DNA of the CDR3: TGCAGTGCAAAGACTGTTTTGAACACTGAAGCTTTCTTT. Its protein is CSAKTVLNTEAFF.

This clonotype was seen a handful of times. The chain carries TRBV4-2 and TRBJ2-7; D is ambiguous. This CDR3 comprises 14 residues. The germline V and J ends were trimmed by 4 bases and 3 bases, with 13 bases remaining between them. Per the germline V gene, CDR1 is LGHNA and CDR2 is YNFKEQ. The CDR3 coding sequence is TGTGCCAGCAGCCCTAGTTCGCAAGGCTACGAGCAGTACTTC. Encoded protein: CASSPSSQGYEQYF.

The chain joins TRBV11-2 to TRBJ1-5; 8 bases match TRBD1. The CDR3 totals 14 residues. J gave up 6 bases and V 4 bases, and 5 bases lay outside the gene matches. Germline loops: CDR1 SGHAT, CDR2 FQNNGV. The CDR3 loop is CASSWGTGGQPQHF. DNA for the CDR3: TGTGCCAGCAGCTGGGGGACAGGTGGTCAGCCCCAGCATTTT. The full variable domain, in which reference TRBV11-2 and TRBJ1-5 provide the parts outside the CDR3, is EAGVAQSPRYKIIEKRQSVAFWCNPISGHATLYWYQQILGQGPKLLIQFQNNGVVDDSQLPKDRFSAERLKGVDSTLKIQPAKLEDSAVYLCASSWGTGGQPQHFGDGTRLSIL.

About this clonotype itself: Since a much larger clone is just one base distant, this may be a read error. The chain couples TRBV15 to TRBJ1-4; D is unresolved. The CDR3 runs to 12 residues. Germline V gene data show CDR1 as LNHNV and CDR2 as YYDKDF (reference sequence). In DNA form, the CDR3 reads TGTGGCACCAGCGGCCTTAATGAAAAACTGTTTTTT. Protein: CGTSGLNEKLFF. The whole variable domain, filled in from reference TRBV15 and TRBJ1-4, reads DAMVIQNPRYQVTQFGKPVTLSCSQTLNHNVMYWYQQKSSQAPKLLFHYYDKDFNNEADTPDNFQSRRPNTSFCFLDIRSPGLGDTAMYLCGTSGLNEKLFFGSGTQLSVL.

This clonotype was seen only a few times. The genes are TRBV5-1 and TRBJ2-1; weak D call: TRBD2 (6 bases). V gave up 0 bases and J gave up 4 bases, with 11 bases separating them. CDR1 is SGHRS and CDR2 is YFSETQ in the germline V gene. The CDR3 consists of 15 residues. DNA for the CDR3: TGCGCCAGCAGCTTGGATGGCGGGAATTACAATGAGCAGTTCTTC. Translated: CASSLDGGNYNEQFF.

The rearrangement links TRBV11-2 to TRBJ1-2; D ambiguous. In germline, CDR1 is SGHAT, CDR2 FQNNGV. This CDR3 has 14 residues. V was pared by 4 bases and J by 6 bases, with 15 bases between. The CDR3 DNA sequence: TGTGCCAGCAGCTCAGAGACACGGAGGCATGGCTACACCTTC. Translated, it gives CASSSETRRHGYTF.

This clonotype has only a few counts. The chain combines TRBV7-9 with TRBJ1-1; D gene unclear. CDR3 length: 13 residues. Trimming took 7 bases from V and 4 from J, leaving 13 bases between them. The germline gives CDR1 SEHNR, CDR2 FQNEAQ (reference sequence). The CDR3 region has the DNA TGTGCCAGCACCCAGTCCGGGAGCACTGAAGCTTTCTTT. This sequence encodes CASTQSGSTEAFF. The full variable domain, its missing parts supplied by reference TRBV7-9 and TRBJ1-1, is DTGVSQNPRHKITKRGQNVTFRCDPISEHNRLYWYRQTLGQGPEFLTYFQNEAQLEKSRLLSDRFSAERPKGSFSTLEIQRTEQGDSAMYLCASTQSGSTEAFFGQGTRLTVV.

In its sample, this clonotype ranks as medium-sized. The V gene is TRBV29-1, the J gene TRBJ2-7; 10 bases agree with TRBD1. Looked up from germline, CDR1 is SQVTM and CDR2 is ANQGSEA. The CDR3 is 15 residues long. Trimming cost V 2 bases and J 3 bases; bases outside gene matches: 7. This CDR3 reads CSVESDRGGFYEQYF. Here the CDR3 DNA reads TGCAGCGTTGAATCGGACAGGGGGGGTTTCTACGAGCAGTACTTC.

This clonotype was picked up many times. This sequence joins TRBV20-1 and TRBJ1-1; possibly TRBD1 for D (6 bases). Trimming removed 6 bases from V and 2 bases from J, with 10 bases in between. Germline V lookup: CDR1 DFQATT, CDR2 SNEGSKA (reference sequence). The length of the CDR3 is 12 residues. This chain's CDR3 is CSAQDSNTEAFF. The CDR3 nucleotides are TGCAGTGCGCAGGACAGTAACACTGAAGCTTTCTTT.

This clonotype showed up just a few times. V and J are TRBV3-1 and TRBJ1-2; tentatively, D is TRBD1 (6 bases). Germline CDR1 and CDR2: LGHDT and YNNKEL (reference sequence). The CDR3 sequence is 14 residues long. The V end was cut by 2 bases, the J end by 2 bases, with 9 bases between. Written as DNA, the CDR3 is TGTGCCAGCAGCCAATGGGGGGCGAACTATGGCTACACCTTC. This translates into CASSQWGANYGYTF.

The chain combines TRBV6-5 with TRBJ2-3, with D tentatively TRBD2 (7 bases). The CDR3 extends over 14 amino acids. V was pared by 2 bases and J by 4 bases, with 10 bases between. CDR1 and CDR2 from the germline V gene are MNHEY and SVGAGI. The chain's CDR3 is CASSYIGGPDTQYF. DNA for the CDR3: TGTGCCAGCAGTTACATCGGGGGGCCAGATACGCAGTATTTT.

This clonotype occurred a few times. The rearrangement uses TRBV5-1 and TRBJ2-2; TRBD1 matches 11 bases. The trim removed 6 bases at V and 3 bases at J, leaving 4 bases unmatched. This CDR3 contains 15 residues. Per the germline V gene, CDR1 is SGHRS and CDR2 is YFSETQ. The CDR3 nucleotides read TGCGCCAGCAACATGGGACAGGGGGACACCGGGGAGCTGTTTTTT. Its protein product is CASNMGQGDTGELFF.

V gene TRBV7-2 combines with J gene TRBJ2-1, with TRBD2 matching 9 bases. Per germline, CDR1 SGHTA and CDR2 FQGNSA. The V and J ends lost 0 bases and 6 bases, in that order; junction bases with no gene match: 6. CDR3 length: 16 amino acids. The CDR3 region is CASSLAPWRGGNEQFF. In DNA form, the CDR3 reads TGTGCCAGCAGCTTAGCACCCTGGCGGGGGGGCAATGAGCAGTTCTTC.

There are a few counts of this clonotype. CDR3 loop: CASSQDEGGPGELFF. DNA for the CDR3: TGCGCCAGCAGCCAAGATGAGGGCGGCCCCGGGGAGCTGTTTTTT. The chain links TRBV4-3 to TRBJ2-2; D is possibly TRBD2 (5 bases). The CDR3 is 15 residues long. Trimming took 0 bases from V and 6 from J, leaving 11 bases between them. Germline V CDR1 and CDR2: LGHNA, YSLEER.

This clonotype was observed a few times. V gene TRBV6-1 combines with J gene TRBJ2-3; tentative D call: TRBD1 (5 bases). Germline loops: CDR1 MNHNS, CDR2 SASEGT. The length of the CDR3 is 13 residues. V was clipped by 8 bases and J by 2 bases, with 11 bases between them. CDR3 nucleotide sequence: TGTGCCAGCCGGAAGACAGACACAGATACGCAGTATTTT. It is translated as CASRKTDTDTQYF.

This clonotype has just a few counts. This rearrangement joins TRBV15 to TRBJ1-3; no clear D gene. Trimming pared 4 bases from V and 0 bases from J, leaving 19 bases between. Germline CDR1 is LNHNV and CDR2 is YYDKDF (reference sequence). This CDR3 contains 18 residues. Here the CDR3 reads CATSKTPGSWDSGNTIYF. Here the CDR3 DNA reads TGTGCCACCAGCAAAACCCCGGGGTCGTGGGACTCTGGAAACACCATATATTTT.

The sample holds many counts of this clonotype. This chain's CDR3 is CASSTTGGRETQYF. The CDR3 DNA follows: TGTGCCAGCAGCACCACAGGGGGCCGGGAGACCCAGTACTTC. This chain uses TRBV12-3 or TRBV12-4 with TRBJ2-5; 9 nucleotides match TRBD1. The junction had 7 bases not matched to a gene; V was cut back by 6 bases and J by 5 bases. The CDR3 has 14 residues.

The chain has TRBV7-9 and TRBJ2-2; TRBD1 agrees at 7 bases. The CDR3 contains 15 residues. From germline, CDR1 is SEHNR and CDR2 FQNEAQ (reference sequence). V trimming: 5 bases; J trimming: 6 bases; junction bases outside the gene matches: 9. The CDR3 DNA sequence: TGTGCCAGCAGCCCTCGACAGGGCCGGTCCGGGGAGCTGTTTTTT. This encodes CASSPRQGRSGELFF. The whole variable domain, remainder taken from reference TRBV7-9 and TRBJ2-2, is DTGVSQNPRHKITKRGQNVTFRCDPISEHNRLYWYRQTLGQGPEFLTYFQNEAQLEKSRLLSDRFSAERPKGSFSTLEIQRTEQGDSAMYLCASSPRQGRSGELFFGEGSRLTVL.

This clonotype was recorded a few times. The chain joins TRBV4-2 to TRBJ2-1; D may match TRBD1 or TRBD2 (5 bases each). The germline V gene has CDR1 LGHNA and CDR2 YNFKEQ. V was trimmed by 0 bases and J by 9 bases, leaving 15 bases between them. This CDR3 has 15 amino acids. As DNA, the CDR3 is TGTGCCAGCAGCCAAGAGCGAACTCTCGGGACTGAGCAGTTCTTC. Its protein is CASSQERTLGTEQFF.

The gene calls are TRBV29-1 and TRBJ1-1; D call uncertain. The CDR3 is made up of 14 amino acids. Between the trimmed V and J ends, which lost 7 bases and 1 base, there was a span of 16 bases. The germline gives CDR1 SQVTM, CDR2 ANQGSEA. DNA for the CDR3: TGCAGCGACTCTGGACGGGTGGGGAACACTGAAGCTTTCTTT. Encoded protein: CSDSGRVGNTEAFF.